This T cell receptor beta chain was sequenced in a study of shared clonotypes between healthy human individuals. The CDR3 has 15 residues. Trimming shortened V by 3 bases and J by 1 base, and 12 bases separated the two germline ends. The germline CDR1 and CDR2 sequences are KGHSH and LQKENI. The protocol was immunoSEQ multiplex PCR, while the TCRdb copy is restricted to in-frame clones and leaves out a portion. The data show 650,000 to 800,000 clones, 72% seen once. This clone appeared a few times. What was sequenced was memory CD4+ T cells sorted from blood. Subset reported: CD45RA-negative fraction. This sequence originates from a woman in her 30s in good health. This chain joins TRBV18 and TRBJ1-2, with a tentative D call TRBD1 (5 bases). Here the CDR3 reads CASSPSEGVNYGYTF. The CDR3 coding sequence is TGTGCCAGCTCACCGTCGGAAGGGGTTAACTATGGCTACACCTTC. The entire variable domain, with the rest obtained from reference TRBV18 and TRBJ1-2, is as follows: NAGVMQNPRHLVRRRGQEARLRCSPMKGHSHVYWYRQLPEEGLKFMVYLQKENIIDESGMPKERFSAEFPKEGPSILRIQQVVRGDSAAYFCASSPSEGVNYGYTFGSGTRLTVV.